The clone carrying this TCR beta chain was recorded a few times. Its antigen remains unidentified. Time point given: pretreatment peripheral blood. The data derive from a study of PD-L1 blockade in urothelial cancer. Study-wide results and caveats: Having blood TCR clonality under the median before treatment predicted better survival.

The data were produced by immunoSEQ multiplex PCR, yet TCRdb's version contains in-frame clones alone and is incomplete. The sample contains 50,000 or so clones, around 83% of which appear only once. The CDR3 runs to 11 residues. Trimming left V 8 bases short and J 9 bases short, with 13 bases between. The germline V gene encodes CDR1 MNHEY and CDR2 SMNVEV (reference sequence). The sequences come from PBMCs, collected around atezolizumab (anti-PD-L1) treatment. V usage is TRBV27 and J usage is TRBJ1-2; unclear D gene. This sequence originates from a man in his 60s with urothelial cancer. CDR3 loop: CASHRGGSYTF. The CDR3 DNA is TGTGCCAGCCACCGCGGCGGTAGCTACACCTTC.